A selection of T cell receptor beta chains follows, all from one sample in a study of OX40 agonist ivuxolimab in advanced cancers. Data came from immunoSEQ multiplex PCR; TCRdb stores just in-frame clones and leaves some out. This table has roughly 30,000 clones, more than 90% appearing once. This specimen consisted of CD4+ or CD8+ T cells sorted from blood, obtained in a trial of the OX40 agonist ivuxolimab. Receptor source: an adult with an advanced solid tumor such as melanoma, head and neck, liver or kidney cancer. Each CDR3 is given without its conserved first and last residue. D genes are given only for firm matches. The size entry is marked missing in some rows and otherwise reads once, few, many or a size class.

V,size,length,D,CDR3
TRBV19,-,13,TRBD2,ASSIELAATDTQY
TRBV27,-,10,-,ASSFPGRNQF
TRBV19,-,12,-,ASKDWGHNSPLH
TRBV27,-,14,TRBD2,ASSLLSGLAAYTQY
TRBV7-9,-,14,-,ASRPTEISSTDTQY
TRBV19,-,13,-,ASSTWTEARQPQH
TRBV10-3,-,11,-,AIVTDSGNTIY
TRBV5-1,few,11,TRBD2,ASSWTSGNEQF
TRBV15,-,13,TRBD2,ATSRRTSVADTQY
TRBV13,-,12,TRBD1,ASSHGQGNYGYT
TRBV27,-,12,-,ASSSTVSNQPQH
TRBV11-2,-,12,-,ASSYFSGSYEQY
TRBV4-3,-,14,-,ASSPDRLSGANVLT
TRBV4-1,-,15,TRBD2,ASSQYPSGSIADTQY
TRBV7-6,-,12,-,ASSPQGMVNGYT
TRBV7-9,-,14,-,ASSLAGASSGNTIY
TRBV30,-,14,-,AWTRVRGLPNTEAF
TRBV27,few,14,-,ASSDFDRGQGGELF
TRBV27,-,12,-,ASSPRGWGQPQH
TRBV2,-,14,-,ASSAIPGASTDTQY
TRBV7-8,-,11,-,ASSLGPNSPLH
TRBV5-5,-,9,-,ASRLRTAST
TRBV15,-,8,-,ATSRDEQF
TRBV11-2,-,13,TRBD1,ASSFTRDRAYEQY
TRBV14,-,13,-,ASSQDDSTGSPLH
TRBV6-1,-,11,-,ASSEAWEIEAF
TRBV7-9,-,11,TRBD1,ASSRQGRETQY
TRBV7-9,-,15,-,ASSLGPTLTGANVLT
TRBV27,-,13,-,ASSSLQGNTGELF
TRBV30,-,11,-,AWTWPRSLEAF
TRBV29-1,-,10,TRBD1,SGQGGTDTQY
TRBV7-3,-,13,-,ASSSDGGLGNEQF
TRBV2,-,14,-,ASREGPDVLISPLH
TRBV5-6,few,17,TRBD2,ASSLGFSSGRSSYNEQF
TRBV25-1,-,13,TRBD1,ASSLQSQGENGYT